The TCR beta chain under discussion was sequenced for a study of T cell responses to AZD1222 COVID-19 vaccine. About the study: Pooling was applied to second doses at about 4 or about 12 weeks. General observations from the study: The reported proportion of spike-specific TCRs targeting unmutated variant regions was nearly half. When two AZD1222 doses had been given, Spike-specific TCR breadth and depth rose. Clonal diversity may have been underestimated in mostly white British donors.

Sequencing used immunoSEQ multiplex PCR; TCRdb keeps in-frame clones, though not all of them. The sample yields some 200,000 clones, approximately 91% seen once. As for this clone: The antigen remains unidentified.

The CDR3 runs 15 residues. Germline V CDR1 and CDR2: MNHEY, SMNVEV (reference sequence). V lost 6 bases and J lost 4; bases outside the gene matches: 9. The chain joins TRBV27 to TRBJ1-5; 7 bases fit TRBD1. The clonotype originates from an adult in good health. Sequenced here: peripheral blood, sampled on day 0 of AZD1222 vaccination. In DNA, the CDR3 is TGTGCCAGCAGCCTACAGGGGTGGGATAATCAGCCCCAGCATTTT. It specifies CASSLQGWDNQPQHF.